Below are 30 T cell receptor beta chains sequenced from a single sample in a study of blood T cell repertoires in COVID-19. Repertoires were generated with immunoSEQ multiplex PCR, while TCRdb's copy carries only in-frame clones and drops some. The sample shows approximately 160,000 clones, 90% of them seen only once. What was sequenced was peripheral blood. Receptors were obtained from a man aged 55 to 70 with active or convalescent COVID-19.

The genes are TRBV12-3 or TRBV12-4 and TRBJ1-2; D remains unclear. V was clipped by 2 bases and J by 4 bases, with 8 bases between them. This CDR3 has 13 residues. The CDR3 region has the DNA TGTGCCAGCAGTTTATCTGGGCCCTATGGCTACACCTTC. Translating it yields CASSLSGPYGYTF.

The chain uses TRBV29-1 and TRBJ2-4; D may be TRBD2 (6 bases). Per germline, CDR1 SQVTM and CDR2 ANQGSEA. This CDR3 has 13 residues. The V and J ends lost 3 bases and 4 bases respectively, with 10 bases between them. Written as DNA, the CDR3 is TGCAGCGTTGACCTCGGGGGTAAAAACATTCAGTACTTC. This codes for CSVDLGGKNIQYF.

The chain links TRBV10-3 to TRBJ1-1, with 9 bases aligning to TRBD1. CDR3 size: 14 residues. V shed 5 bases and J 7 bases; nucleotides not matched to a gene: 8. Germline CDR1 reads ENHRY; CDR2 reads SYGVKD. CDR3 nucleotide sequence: TGTGCCATCAGTCGGGACAGGGAGGATAGTGAAGCTTTCTTT. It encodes CAISRDREDSEAFF.

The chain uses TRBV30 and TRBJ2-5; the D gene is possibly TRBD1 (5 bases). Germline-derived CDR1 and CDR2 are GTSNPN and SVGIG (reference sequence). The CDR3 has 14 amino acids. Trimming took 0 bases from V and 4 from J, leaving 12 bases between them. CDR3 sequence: CAWSVQAATETQYF. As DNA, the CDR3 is TGTGCCTGGAGTGTACAGGCAGCCACAGAGACCCAGTACTTC.

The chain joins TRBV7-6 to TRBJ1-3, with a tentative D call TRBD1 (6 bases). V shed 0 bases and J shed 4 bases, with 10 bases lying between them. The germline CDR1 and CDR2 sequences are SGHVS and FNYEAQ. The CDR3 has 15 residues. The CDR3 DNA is TGTGCCAGCAGCTTAGCGGGGGCAGCCGGAAACACCATATATTTT. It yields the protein CASSLAGAAGNTIYF.

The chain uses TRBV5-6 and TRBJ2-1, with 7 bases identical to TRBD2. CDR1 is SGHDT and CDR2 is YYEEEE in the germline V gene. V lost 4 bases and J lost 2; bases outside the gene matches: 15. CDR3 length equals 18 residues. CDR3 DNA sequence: TGTGCCAGCAGCCCCAGGAACCCCGCGGGACTAACCTACAATGAGCAGTTCTTC. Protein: CASSPRNPAGLTYNEQFF. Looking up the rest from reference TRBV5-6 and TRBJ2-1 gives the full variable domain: DAGVTQSPTHLIKTRGQQVTLRCSPKSGHDTVSWYQQALGQGPQFIFQYYEEEERQRGNFPDRFSGHQFPNYSSELNVNALLLGDSALYLCASSPRNPAGLTYNEQFFGPGTRLTVL.

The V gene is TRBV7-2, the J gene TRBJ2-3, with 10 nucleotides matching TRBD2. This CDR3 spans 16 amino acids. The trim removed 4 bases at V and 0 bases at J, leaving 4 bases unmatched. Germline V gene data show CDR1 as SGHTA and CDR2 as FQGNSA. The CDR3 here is CASSSVAGGSTDTQYF. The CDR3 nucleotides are TGTGCCAGCAGCTCCGTAGCGGGGGGAAGCACAGATACGCAGTATTTT. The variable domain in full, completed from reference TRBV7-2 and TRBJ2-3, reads GAGVSQSPSNKVTEKGKDVELRCDPISGHTALYWYRQSLGQGLEFLIYFQGNSAPDKSGLPSDRFSAERTGGSVSTLTIQRTQQEDSAVYLCASSSVAGGSTDTQYFGPGTRLTVL.

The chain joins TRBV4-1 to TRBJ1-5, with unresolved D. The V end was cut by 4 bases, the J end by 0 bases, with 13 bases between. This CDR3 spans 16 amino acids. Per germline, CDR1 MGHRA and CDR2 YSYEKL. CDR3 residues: CASSREQQNSNQPQHF. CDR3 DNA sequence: TGCGCCAGCAGCCGAGAACAGCAAAATAGCAATCAGCCCCAGCATTTT.

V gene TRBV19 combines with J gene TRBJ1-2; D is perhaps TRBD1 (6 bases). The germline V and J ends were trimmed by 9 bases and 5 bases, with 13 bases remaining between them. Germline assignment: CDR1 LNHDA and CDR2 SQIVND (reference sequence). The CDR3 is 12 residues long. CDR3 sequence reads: CASADRRYGYTF. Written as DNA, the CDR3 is TGTGCCAGCGCTGACAGGAGATATGGCTACACCTTC.

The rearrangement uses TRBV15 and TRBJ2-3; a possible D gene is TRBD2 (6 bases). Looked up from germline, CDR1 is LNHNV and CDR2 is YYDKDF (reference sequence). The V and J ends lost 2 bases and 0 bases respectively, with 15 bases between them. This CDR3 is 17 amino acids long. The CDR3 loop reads CATSRSQRAGSTDTQYF. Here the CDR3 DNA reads TGTGCCACCAGCAGATCTCAGAGGGCGGGGAGCACAGATACGCAGTATTTT. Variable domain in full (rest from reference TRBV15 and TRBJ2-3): DAMVIQNPRYQVTQFGKPVTLSCSQTLNHNVMYWYQQKSSQAPKLLFHYYDKDFNNEADTPDNFQSRRPNTSFCFLDIRSPGLGDTAMYLCATSRSQRAGSTDTQYFGPGTRLTVL.

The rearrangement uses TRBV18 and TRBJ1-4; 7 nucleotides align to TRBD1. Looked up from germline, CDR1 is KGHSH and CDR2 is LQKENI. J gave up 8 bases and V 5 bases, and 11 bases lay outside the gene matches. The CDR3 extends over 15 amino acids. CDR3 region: CASSENRGFTEKLFF. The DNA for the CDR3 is TGTGCCAGCTCAGAAAACAGGGGTTTTACCGAAAAACTGTTTTTT.

CDR3 bases: TGCAGCGTTGAAGAAGGACTCACAGGGGCTGAAGCTTTCTTT. It codes for CSVEEGLTGAEAFF. The V gene is TRBV29-1, the J gene TRBJ1-1, with 7 bases matching TRBD1. CDR1 and CDR2 from the germline V gene are SQVTM and ANQGSEA. V was pared by 0 bases and J by 6 bases, with 7 bases of the junction left unmatched. The CDR3 has 14 residues.

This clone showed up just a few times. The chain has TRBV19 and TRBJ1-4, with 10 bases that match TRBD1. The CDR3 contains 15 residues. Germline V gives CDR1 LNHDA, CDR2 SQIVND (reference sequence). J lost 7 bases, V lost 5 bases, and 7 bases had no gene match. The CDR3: CASSLPGQGSEKLFF. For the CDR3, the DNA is TGTGCCAGTAGTCTACCGGGACAGGGGAGTGAAAAACTGTTTTTT. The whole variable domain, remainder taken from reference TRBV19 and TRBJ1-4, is DGGITQSPKYLFRKEGQNVTLSCEQNLNHDAMYWYRQDPGQGLRLIYYSQIVNDFQKGDIAEGYSVSREKKESFPLTVTSAQKNPTAFYLCASSLPGQGSEKLFFGSGTQLSVL.

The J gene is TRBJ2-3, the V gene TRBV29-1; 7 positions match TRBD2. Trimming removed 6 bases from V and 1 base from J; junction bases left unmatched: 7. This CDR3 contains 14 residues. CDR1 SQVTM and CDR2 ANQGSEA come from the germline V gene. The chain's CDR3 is CSVRGGFGTDTQYF. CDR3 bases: TGCAGCGTGAGGGGAGGGTTTGGCACAGATACGCAGTATTTT.

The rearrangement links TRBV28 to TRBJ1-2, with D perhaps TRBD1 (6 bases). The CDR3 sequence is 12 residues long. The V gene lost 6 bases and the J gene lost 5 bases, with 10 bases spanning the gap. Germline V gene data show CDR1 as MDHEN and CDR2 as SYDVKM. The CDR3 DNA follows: TGTGCCAGCAGGATTACAGGGTATGGCTACACCTTC. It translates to CASRITGYGYTF.

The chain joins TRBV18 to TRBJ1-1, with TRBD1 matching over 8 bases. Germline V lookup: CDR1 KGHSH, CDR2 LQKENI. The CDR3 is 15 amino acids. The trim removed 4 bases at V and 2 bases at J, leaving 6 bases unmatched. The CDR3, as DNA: TGTGCCAGCTCACTAAAACAGGGGGTAAACACTGAAGCTTTCTTT. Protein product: CASSLKQGVNTEAFF.

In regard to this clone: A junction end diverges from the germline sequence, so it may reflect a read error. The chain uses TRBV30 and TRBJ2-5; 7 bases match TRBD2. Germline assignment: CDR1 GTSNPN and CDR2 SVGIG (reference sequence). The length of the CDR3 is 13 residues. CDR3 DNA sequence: TGTGCCCGGAGCCGGGGGGTTCGAGAGACCCAGTACTTC. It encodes CARSRGVRETQYF.

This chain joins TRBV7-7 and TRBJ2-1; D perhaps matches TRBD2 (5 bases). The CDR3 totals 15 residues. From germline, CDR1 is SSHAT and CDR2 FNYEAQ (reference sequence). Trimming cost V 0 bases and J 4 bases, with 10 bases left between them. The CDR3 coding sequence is TGTGCCAGCAGCTTAGCGGGAGTAGAGTACAATGAGCAGTTCTTC. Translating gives CASSLAGVEYNEQFF.

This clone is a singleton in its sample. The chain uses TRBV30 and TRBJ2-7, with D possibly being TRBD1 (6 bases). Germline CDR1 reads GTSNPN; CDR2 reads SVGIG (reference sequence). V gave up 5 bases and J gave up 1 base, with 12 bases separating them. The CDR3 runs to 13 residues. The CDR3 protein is CAWERGQSYEQYF. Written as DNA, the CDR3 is TGTGCCTGGGAAAGGGGACAATCCTACGAGCAGTACTTC. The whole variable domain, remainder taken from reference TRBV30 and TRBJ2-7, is SQTIHQWPATLVQPVGSPLSLECTVEGTSNPNLYWYRQAAGRGLQLLFYSVGIGQISSEVPQNLSASRPQDRQFILSSKKLLLSDSGFYLCAWERGQSYEQYFGPGTRLTVT.

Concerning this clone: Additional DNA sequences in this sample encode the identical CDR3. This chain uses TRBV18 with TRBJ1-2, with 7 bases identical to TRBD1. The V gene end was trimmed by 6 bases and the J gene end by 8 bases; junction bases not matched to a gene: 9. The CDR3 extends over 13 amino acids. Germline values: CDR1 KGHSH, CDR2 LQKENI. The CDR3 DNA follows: TGTGCCAGCTCCCCCAGGGACAGCGAAGGCTACACCTTC. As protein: CASSPRDSEGYTF.

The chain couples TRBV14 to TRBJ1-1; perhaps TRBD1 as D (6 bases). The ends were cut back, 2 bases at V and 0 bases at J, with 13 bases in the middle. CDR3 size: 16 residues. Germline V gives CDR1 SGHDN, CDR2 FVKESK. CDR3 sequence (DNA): TGTGCCAGCAGCCAACTAACAGGGAGTATGAACACTGAAGCTTTCTTT. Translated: CASSQLTGSMNTEAFF.

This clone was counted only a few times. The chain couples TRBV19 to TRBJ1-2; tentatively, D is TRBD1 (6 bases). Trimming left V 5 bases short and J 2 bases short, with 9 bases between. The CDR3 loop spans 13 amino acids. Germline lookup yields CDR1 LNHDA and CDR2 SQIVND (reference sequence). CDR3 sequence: CASSLQGNYGYTF. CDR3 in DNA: TGTGCCAGTAGTCTACAGGGAAACTATGGCTACACCTTC. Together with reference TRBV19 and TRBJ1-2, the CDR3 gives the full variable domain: DGGITQSPKYLFRKEGQNVTLSCEQNLNHDAMYWYRQDPGQGLRLIYYSQIVNDFQKGDIAEGYSVSREKKESFPLTVTSAQKNPTAFYLCASSLQGNYGYTFGSGTRLTVV.

CDR3 protein: CASSTTGPLSNQPQHF. CDR3 bases: TGTGCCAGCAGCACTACAGGGCCCTTAAGCAATCAGCCCCAGCATTTT. The chain links TRBV28 to TRBJ1-5, with a weak D call TRBD1 (6 bases). V was pared by 6 bases and J by 1 base, with 16 bases between. The CDR3 has 16 residues. Germline V gene lookup returns CDR1 MDHEN and CDR2 SYDVKM.

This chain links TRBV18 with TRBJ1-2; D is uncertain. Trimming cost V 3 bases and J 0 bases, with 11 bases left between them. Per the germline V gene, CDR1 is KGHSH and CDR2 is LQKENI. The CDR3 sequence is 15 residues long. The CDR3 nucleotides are TGTGCCAGCTCACCTCTCTCTGCGACTAACTATGGCTACACCTTC. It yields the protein CASSPLSATNYGYTF.

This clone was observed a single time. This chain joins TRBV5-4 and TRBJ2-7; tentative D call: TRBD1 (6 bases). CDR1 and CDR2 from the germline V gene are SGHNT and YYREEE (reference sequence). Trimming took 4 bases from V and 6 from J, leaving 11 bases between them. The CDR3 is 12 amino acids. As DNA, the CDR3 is TGTGCCAGCAGCACAAACAGGGTCGAGCAGTACTTC. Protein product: CASSTNRVEQYF.

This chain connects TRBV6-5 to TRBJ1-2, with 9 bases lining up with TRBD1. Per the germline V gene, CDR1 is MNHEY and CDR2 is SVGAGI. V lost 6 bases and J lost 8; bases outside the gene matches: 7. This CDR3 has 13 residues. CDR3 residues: CASRTQGAEGYTF. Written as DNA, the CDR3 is TGTGCCAGCAGGACACAGGGGGCGGAAGGCTACACCTTC.

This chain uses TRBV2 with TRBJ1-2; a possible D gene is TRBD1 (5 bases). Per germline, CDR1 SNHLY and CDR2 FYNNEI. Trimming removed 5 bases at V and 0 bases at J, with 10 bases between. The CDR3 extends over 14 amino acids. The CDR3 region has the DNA TGTGCCAGCAGTAATAGACAGACTAACTATGGCTACACCTTC. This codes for CASSNRQTNYGYTF.

CDR3 DNA sequence: TGTGCCAGTAGGTGGCAGGATGTCGGCAATCAGCCCCAGCATTTT. Translating it yields CASRWQDVGNQPQHF. V usage is TRBV19 and J usage is TRBJ1-5; D is unresolved. The CDR3 is 15 amino acids. The germline gives CDR1 LNHDA, CDR2 SQIVND (reference sequence). Deletions cut 6 bases from V and 2 bases from J, with 14 bases between.

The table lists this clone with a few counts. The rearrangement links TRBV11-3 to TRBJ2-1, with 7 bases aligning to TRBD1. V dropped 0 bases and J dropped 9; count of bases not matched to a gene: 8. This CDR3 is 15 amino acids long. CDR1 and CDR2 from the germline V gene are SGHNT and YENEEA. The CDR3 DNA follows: TGTGCCAGCAGCTTAGATAGTAAGGGGGCGGGTGAGCAGTTCTTC. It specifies CASSLDSKGAGEQFF.

CDR3 nucleotides: TGTGCCAGCGAGCTGACAGGGGGTGGCGGGGAGCTGTTTTTT. Translated, it gives CASELTGGGGELFF. This chain links TRBV6-6 with TRBJ2-2; 9 bases agree with TRBD1. The CDR3 has 14 residues. CDR1 is MNHNY, CDR2 SVGAGI, per germline (reference sequence). V dropped 8 bases and J dropped 7; count of bases not matched to a gene: 8.